This T cell receptor (beta chain) was sequenced for a study of blood T cells in healthy people across ages. Whole-study results and caveats: The study could not conclusively compare naive and antigen-experienced cells, given its unsorted PBMCs.

In the case of this clonotype: Antigen: not known.

This CDR3 contains 16 residues. Trimming pared 4 bases from V and 6 bases from J, leaving 21 bases between. Germline V gene lookup returns CDR1 SGHTS and CDR2 YDEGEE. A J-beta primer mix and a sample-barcoded 5' primer were used in a second PCR of about 7 to 12 cycles. Via MiXCR, TCRdb re-called the 5' RACE reads, giving one row per CDR3 protein. The sample gives hundreds of thousands of distinct CDR3 sequences, about 53% of which show up once; about 38% is in the top ten. No fewer than 5.5 micrograms of total RNA were isolated from every sample. The sequencing input was blood. This receptor was identified in a man of 80 years or more in good health. The chain links TRBV5-8 to TRBJ2-3, with D possibly being TRBD2 (6 bases). The DNA for the CDR3 is TGTGCCAGCAGCCACGGGTCACTGGTAGCGGAGGATACGCAGTATTTT. The encoded protein is CASSHGSLVAEDTQYF. Looking up the rest from reference TRBV5-8 and TRBJ2-3 gives the full variable domain: EAGVTQSPTHLIKTRGQQATLRCSPISGHTSVYWYQQALGLGLQFLLWYDEGEERNRGNFPPRFSGRQFPNYSSELNVNALELEDSALYLCASSHGSLVAEDTQYFGPGTRLTVL.